This T cell receptor beta chain was sequenced in a study of T cells in tuberculosis. Overall study: PBMC were archived before or within 7 days of starting treatment.

Time point indicated: new active TB diagnosis, blood taken before or within 7 days of starting treatment. HIV-seronegative South African adults aged 18 years or older had newly diagnosed active tuberculosis. Assay used: immunoSEQ multiplex PCR; TCRdb lists only in-frame clones, some missing. The sample consists of tens of thousands of clones, over 90% of them appearing once. The germline gives CDR1 SGDLS, CDR2 YYNGEE. Trimming left V 0 bases short and J 2 bases short, with 7 bases between. The CDR3 has 14 amino acids. Overall study results and limits: GMM-specific TCRs were nearer to active tuberculosis alpha repertoires, suggesting expansion.

Worth noting for this clone: Antigen unknown.

The V call is TRBV9, the J call TRBJ2-3; D gene unclear. The sequencing used PBMCs, collected at tuberculosis diagnosis. The sequence was collected from an adult with tuberculosis. CDR3 loop: CASSVDQITDTQYF. The CDR3 bases are TGTGCCAGCAGCGTAGACCAGATCACAGATACGCAGTATTTT.